A single T cell receptor beta chain is shown here with its context. Per the original methods: Amplification from reference gene primers served as the basis for estimated nucleated cell counts. This table comes from immunoSEQ multiplex PCR, and its TCRdb copy is limited to in-frame clones, with some not included. The DNA was the basis for D and trimming; V, J and clone size are from that table. The repertoire consists of hundreds of thousands of clones, with about 91% occurring once and the leading ten covering around 6.5%. Trimming cost V 6 bases and J 0 bases; bases outside gene matches: 8. The germline CDR1 and CDR2 sequences are SGHTA and FQGNSA. The CDR3 runs 17 residues. The data belong to a study of blood T cell repertoires in COVID-19. The wider study: T cells, B-cell-depleted T cells, or PBMCs supplied cDNA or gDNA.

The chain is built from TRBV7-2 and TRBJ2-2; 9 bases match TRBD1. The sequencing input was peripheral blood. The source is a woman aged 30 to 39 with COVID-19, enrolled during active disease. CDR3 bases: TGTGCCAGCAGTTTCGACAGGGGGAGGGCGAACACCGGGGAGCTGTTTTTT. It yields the protein CASSFDRGRANTGELFF.